This T cell receptor beta chain was recovered during a study of a mutant IDH1 vaccine in newly diagnosed glioma. The time point was: week 5, during vaccination. The vaccine gave 300 ug of a 20-mer mutant IDH1 peptide subcutaneously per dose. Those who donated had recent WHO grade 3 or 4 IDH1-mutant, ATRX-lost astrocytomas. A remark on this clone: As yet, its antigen is unknown.

The assay was immunoSEQ multiplex PCR, and TCRdb's table has in-frame clones only and misses some. The profile covers approximately 61,000 clones, with under 90% appearing a single time and 6.5% to 8.5% taken by the ten largest. Trimming left V 3 bases short and J 4 bases short, with 14 bases between. The CDR3 loop spans 15 amino acids. Germline V gene sequence: CDR1 SGDLS, CDR2 YYNGEE. The input for sequencing was PBMCs, taken from a glioma patient whose treatment included an IDH1 peptide vaccine. The sequence was obtained from a woman between 50 and 59 years old with glioma. The chain uses TRBV9 and TRBJ1-3; maybe TRBD1 (6 bases). This chain's CDR3 is CASSGTGGGGNTIYF. The CDR3 bases are TGTGCCAGCAGCGGCACGGGAGGGGGAGGAAACACCATATATTTT.